This T cell receptor (beta chain) was sequenced for a study of shared T cell receptors in the human thymus. The CDR3 is made up of 12 amino acids. Germline V gene data show CDR1 as MNHEY and CDR2 as SMNVEV (reference sequence). The V segment lost 6 bases and the J segment 9 bases; nucleotides outside the gene matches: 4. Clones were read by immunoSEQ multiplex PCR, and TCRdb kept only the in-frame ones, dropping some. The table shows some 700,000 clones, with more than 75% occurring only once. This same sample was also taken into another study, of human thymus T cells. That report notes: Thymic tissue was derived from resections collected during corrective heart surgery. There appeared to be biased usage of V and J genes in thymic and blood repertoires. Highly overlapping thymic repertoires among unrelated individuals were reported in related research.

The sequence came from a boy less than two years old with a congenital heart defect. Sequenced: thymocytes. The chain combines TRBV27 with TRBJ2-1, with TRBD2 matching over 8 bases. The CDR3: CASRNREGEQFF. CDR3 nucleotides: TGTGCCAGCAGAAACCGGGAGGGTGAGCAGTTCTTC.